This T cell receptor (beta chain) was identified during a study of T cells after yellow fever vaccination. Study-wide results and limits: Post-booster repertoires contained most primary-vaccination clones again (about 95% CD4, approximately 86% CD8). Few clonotypes appeared in both CD4 and CD8 compartments.

This clonotype appeared many times. Antigen: not known. TCRdb independently ran MiXCR on the 5' RACE reads; one entry per CDR3 protein. The table shows 150,000 to 200,000 distinct CDR3 sequences, with 5.5% to 7.5% occurring only once. The sequence was obtained from a man aged 18-30 years who received the YFV17D yellow fever vaccine. Source: CD4+ T cells sorted from PBMCs, taken about 5 days after the first yellow fever vaccination.

In nucleotides, the CDR3 is TGTGCCAGCAGTTTATTTGGAAACATTCAGTACTTC. This translates into CASSLFGNIQYF. V usage is TRBV12-3 or TRBV12-4 and J usage is TRBJ2-4; the D is unclear. The V end lost 2 bases, the J end lost 6 bases, and 5 bases lay between the germline ends. The CDR3 consists of 12 residues.